This T cell receptor (beta chain) derives from a study of cytomegalovirus exposure and HLA in healthy donors. Regarding the study as a whole: In a later analysis, approximately 15,000 TCR beta sequences were associated with HLA alleles at 0.05 false discovery rate.

The germline V and J ends were trimmed by 0 bases and 4 bases, with 12 bases remaining between them. CDR3 size: 14 residues. Germline V gene lookup returns CDR1 GTSNPN and CDR2 SVGIG (reference sequence). This PCR relied on a set of 60 Vbeta primers and 13 Jbeta primers. Sequencing was performed with immunoSEQ multiplex PCR; in TCRdb, only in-frame clones are kept and a portion is missing. The sample shows about 130,000 clones, 80% of them seen only once. Note on this clone: Its antigen is as yet unknown.

Sample: PBMCs. The clonotype originates from a man aged 25-45 years in good health and CMV-seropositive. The chain is built from TRBV30 and TRBJ1-1; D is unresolved. CDR3 sequence reads: CAWSVKDRGTEAFF. CDR3 DNA sequence: TGTGCCTGGAGTGTAAAGGATCGGGGCACTGAAGCTTTCTTT.